This T cell receptor (beta chain) was sequenced for a study of blood T cells in healthy people across ages. Each donor had approximately 10 milliliters of peripheral blood drawn. Whenever a sample was processed, at least 6 million PBMCs were isolated. Study-wide results and limits: In the absence of known donor CMV status, changes in expanded clonotypes were possibly confounded.

Using a J-beta primer mix together with a sample-barcoded 5' primer, a second PCR was run for about 6 to 12 cycles. The template-switch adaptor was a 5' adaptor with 12 random nucleotides. It tagged each cDNA molecule. TCRdb processed the 5' RACE reads anew with MiXCR; each CDR3 protein has one entry. The data contain roughly 1,500,000 distinct CDR3 sequences, around 35% of them seen just once; the ten biggest clones take up about 11%. Details on this clonotype: The antigen is undetermined.

The source is a woman aged 25 to 45 in good health. The material sequenced was blood.

In nucleotides, the CDR3 is TGTGCCAGCAGGGCGGACAGGAGCAACACTGAAGCTTTCTTT. Translating it yields CASRADRSNTEAFF. The chain couples TRBV2 to TRBJ1-1; 7 bases agree with TRBD1. The CDR3 length is 14 residues. Per the germline V gene, CDR1 is SNHLY and CDR2 is FYNNEI. V shed 6 bases, J shed 2 bases, and the junction held 6 bases outside the gene matches.